One sample yielded the 2 T cell receptor beta chains listed below, sequenced in a study of cytotoxic CD8 clonotypes in ibrutinib-treated CLL. Data came from immunoSEQ multiplex PCR; TCRdb stores just in-frame clones and leaves some out. The sample contains approximately 84,000 clones, roughly 83% of which appear only once. The sample in question was PBMCs, obtained after 12 months of ibrutinib treatment. Receptors originate from a human donor with chronic lymphocytic leukemia.

The chain links TRBV19 to TRBJ2-5, with D perhaps given as TRBD1 or TRBD2 (6 bases each). Trimming left V 6 bases short and J 4 bases short, with 12 bases between. This CDR3 has 13 residues. Germline V gives CDR1 LNHDA, CDR2 SQIVND (reference sequence). DNA for the CDR3: TGTGCCAGTAGCCCACAGGGAGGAGAGACCCAGTACTTC. Protein product: CASSPQGGETQYF.

The chain is built from TRBV5-1 and TRBJ1-6; possibly TRBD1 for D (6 bases). The CDR3 loop spans 13 amino acids. Germline V gene sequence: CDR1 SGHRS, CDR2 YFSETQ. The V end lost 4 bases, the J end lost 16 bases, and 18 bases lay between the germline ends. The CDR3: CASSPSGTLLLHF. CDR3 in DNA: TGCGCCAGCAGCCCCTCCGGGACACTCCTTCTCCACTTT.